This T cell receptor (beta chain) stems from a study of T cells in Graves' hyperthyroidism and ophthalmopathy. This clonotype was found many times. Template material for amplifying TCR beta CDR3 regions consisted of RNA transcripts. Using the HTBI primer set, a first-round RT-PCR was run on the TCR CDR3. MiXCR, applied by TCRdb to the multiplex PCR reads, yields one record per CDR3 protein. The sample shows approximately 410,000 distinct CDR3 sequences, over 12% of them seen only once. The V gene end was trimmed by 3 bases and the J gene end by 4 bases; junction bases not matched to a gene: 4. This CDR3 spans 15 amino acids. The V gene's germline CDR1 is KGHSH and CDR2 LQKENI.

The receptor comes from a man aged 18 to 30 with Graves' ophthalmopathy. The chain uses TRBV18 and TRBJ2-1; 9 nucleotides line up with TRBD2. Specimen: blood. The CDR3 bases are TGTGCCAGCTCACCGGGGACTAGCCGATACAATGAGCAGTTCTTC. Its protein is CASSPGTSRYNEQFF.